This T cell receptor (beta chain) was observed in a study of regulatory T cells in long-lasting Graves disease. Regarding the study as a whole: Favoring TRBV28, TRBJ1-2 and TRBJ2-5 was a feature seen in persistent disease. Only a small sample size was used, which may have cut accuracy.

In its sample, this clonotype was seen many times. Its antigen remains unidentified. Construction of TCR beta libraries relied on iRepertoire HTBI primers and on Arm-PCR targeting CDR3 regions. How the authors handled the data: Sample data revealed about 60 TRBV and over 12 TRBJ segments. TCRdb called the multiplex PCR reads again in MiXCR, with one record for every CDR3 protein. Here the V and J calls rest on TCRdb's processing, not on the authors' analysis. The repertoire holds around 460,000 distinct CDR3 sequences, with roughly 23% as singletons. The sample's time point: persistent/refractory GD, antithyroid drugs over 5 years with positive TRAb. PBMC-derived RNA was used for the TCR library. Patient provenance is recorded as an endocrinology department in Xi'an, China. The V end was cut by 3 bases, the J end by 2 bases, with 7 bases between. Germline V gene sequence: CDR1 SQVTM, CDR2 ANQGSEA. The CDR3 loop spans 12 amino acids.

This TCR was recovered from a female donor with Graves disease. The material was peripheral blood mononuclear cells (PBMCs), obtained when the disease was refractory, from a patient treated with antithyroid drugs. The chain couples TRBV29-1 to TRBJ1-2; no clear D gene. The CDR3 DNA reads as TGCAGCGTTGAGACGACAAACTATGGCTACACCTTC. Protein product: CSVETTNYGYTF. Full variable domain (rest looked up from reference TRBV29-1 and TRBJ1-2): SAVISQKPSRDICQRGTSLTIQCQVDSQVTMMFWYRQQPGQSLTLIATANQGSEATYESGFVIDKFPISRPNLTFSTLTVSNMSPEDSSIYLCSVETTNYGYTFGSGTRLTVV.